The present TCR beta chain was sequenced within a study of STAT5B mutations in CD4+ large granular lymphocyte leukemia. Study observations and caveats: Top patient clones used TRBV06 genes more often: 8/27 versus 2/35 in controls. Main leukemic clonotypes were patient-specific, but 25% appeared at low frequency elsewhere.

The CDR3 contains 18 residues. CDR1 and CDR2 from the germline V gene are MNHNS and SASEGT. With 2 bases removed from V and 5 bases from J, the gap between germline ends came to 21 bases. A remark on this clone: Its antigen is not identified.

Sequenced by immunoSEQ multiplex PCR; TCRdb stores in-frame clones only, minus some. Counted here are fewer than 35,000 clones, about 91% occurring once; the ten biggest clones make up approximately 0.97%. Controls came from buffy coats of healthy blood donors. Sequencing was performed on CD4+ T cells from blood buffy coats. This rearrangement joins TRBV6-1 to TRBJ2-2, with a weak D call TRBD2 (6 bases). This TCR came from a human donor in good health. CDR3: CASSENPELALRTGELFF. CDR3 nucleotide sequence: TGTGCCAGCAGTGAAAACCCGGAACTAGCCCTGAGGACCGGGGAGCTGTTTTTT.